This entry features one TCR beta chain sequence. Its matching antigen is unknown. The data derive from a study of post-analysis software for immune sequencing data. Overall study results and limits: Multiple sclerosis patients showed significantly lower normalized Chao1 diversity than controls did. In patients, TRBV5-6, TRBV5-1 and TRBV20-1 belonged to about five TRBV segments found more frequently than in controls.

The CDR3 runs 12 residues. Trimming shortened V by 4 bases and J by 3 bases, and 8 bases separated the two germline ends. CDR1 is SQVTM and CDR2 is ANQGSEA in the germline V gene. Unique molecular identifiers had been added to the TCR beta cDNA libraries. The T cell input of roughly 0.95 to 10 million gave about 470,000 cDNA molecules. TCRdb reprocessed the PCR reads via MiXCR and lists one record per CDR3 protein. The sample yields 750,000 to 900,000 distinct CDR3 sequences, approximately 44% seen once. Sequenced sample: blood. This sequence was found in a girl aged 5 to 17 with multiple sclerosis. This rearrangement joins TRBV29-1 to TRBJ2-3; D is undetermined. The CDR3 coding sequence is TGCAGCGTTGTCTTAGTGACAGATACGCAGTATTTT. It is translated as CSVVLVTDTQYF.